This passage covers 22 T cell receptor beta chains from one sample sequenced in a study of CD8+CD57+ T cells in acquired aplastic anemia. Both TCR beta VDJ combination and CDR3 sequence profiling were carried out. Genomic DNA was the template for this profiling. TCRdb ran MiXCR on the reads and lists one entry per CDR3 protein. The repertoire holds about 220,000 distinct CDR3 sequences, approximately 35% seen once, with around 1.1% in the top ten. The sequenced material came from sorted CD4+, CD8+, or CD8+CD57+ T cells (not recorded which) from PBMCs. The receptor source for this set is a human donor in good health, serving as a control.

This clonotype was counted ten times or more. In nucleotides, the CDR3 is TGTGCCAGCTCCTTGATCGGCTACACCTTC. Translated: CASSLIGYTF. The rearrangement uses TRBV2 and TRBJ1-2; the D is unclear. V shed 8 bases and J shed 8 bases, with 9 bases lying between them. The CDR3 consists of 10 residues. The germline V gene encodes CDR1 SNHLY and CDR2 FYNNEI.

The chain uses TRBV7-8 and TRBJ1-2, with 9 positions matching TRBD1. V trimming: 1 base; J trimming: 7 bases; junction bases outside the gene matches: 7. The CDR3 spans 15 residues. CDR1 is SGHVS and CDR2 is FQNEAQ in the germline V gene. CDR3 bases: TGTGCCAGCAGCTTAGTGGGGACAGGGACGGTTGGCTACACCTTC. This sequence encodes CASSLVGTGTVGYTF. Supplemented by reference TRBV7-8 and TRBJ1-2, the full variable domain reads GAGVSQSPRYKVAKRGQDVALRCDPISGHVSLFWYQQALGQGPEFLTYFQNEAQLDKSGLPSDRFFAERPEGSVSTLKIQRTQQEDSAVYLCASSLVGTGTVGYTFGSGTRLTVV.

This clonotype was observed many times. The chain is built from TRBV15 and TRBJ1-2; weak D call: TRBD1 (5 bases). Looked up from germline, CDR1 is LNHNV and CDR2 is YYDKDF (reference sequence). V dropped 0 bases and J dropped 5 bases, with 13 bases sitting between them. The CDR3 runs 15 residues. The CDR3 coding sequence is TGTGCCACCAGCAGAGATCCCGGGGGTGGGTATGGCTACACCTTC. It encodes CATSRDPGGGYGYTF. Supplemented by reference TRBV15 and TRBJ1-2, the full variable domain reads DAMVIQNPRYQVTQFGKPVTLSCSQTLNHNVMYWYQQKSSQAPKLLFHYYDKDFNNEADTPDNFQSRRPNTSFCFLDIRSPGLGDTAMYLCATSRDPGGGYGYTFGSGTRLTVV.

This clonotype showed up many times. This chain uses TRBV4-1 with TRBJ1-1; D unclear. The V gene's germline CDR1 is MGHRA and CDR2 YSYEKL. The V end lost 9 bases, the J end lost 0 bases, and 11 bases lay between the germline ends. The CDR3 is made up of 13 amino acids. The CDR3 loop reads CASWGAMNTEAFF. As DNA, the CDR3 is TGCGCCAGTTGGGGTGCTATGAACACTGAAGCTTTCTTT.

This clonotype was picked up many times. This chain links TRBV20-1 with TRBJ1-1; D gene unclear. V was shortened by 0 bases and J by 2 bases, with 19 bases between the two germline ends. Per the germline V gene, CDR1 is DFQATT and CDR2 is SNEGSKA (reference sequence). This CDR3 has 17 residues. The CDR3 bases are TGCAGTGCTAGAGATCAGGCGACCAGGTCGTTTAACACTGAAGCTTTCTTT. Its translation is CSARDQATRSFNTEAFF.

Of note for this clonotype: A clone one base away is much larger, so this may be a read error. V and J are TRBV20-1 and TRBJ1-1, with D possibly matching TRBD1 (5 bases). Germline lookup yields CDR1 DFQATT and CDR2 SNEGSKA (reference sequence). This CDR3 is 14 amino acids long. The CDR3 loop reads CSARDLGTNTEASF. The CDR3, as DNA: TGCAGTGCTAGAGATCTGGGGACGAACACTGAAGCTTCCTTT.

The chain is built from TRBV10-3 and TRBJ2-7; TRBD1 agrees at 7 bases. This CDR3 comprises 13 residues. The junction had 9 bases not matched to a gene; V was cut back by 10 bases and J by 3 bases. Per germline, CDR1 ENHRY and CDR2 SYGVKD. Here the CDR3 DNA reads TGTGCCAGCAGCCCGACAGGGTTCTACGAGCAGTACTTC. Protein: CASSPTGFYEQYF.

The chain has TRBV6-5 and TRBJ2-7; 7 positions agree with TRBD1. The V segment lost 4 bases and the J segment 9 bases; nucleotides outside the gene matches: 9. This CDR3 spans 13 amino acids. Germline loops: CDR1 MNHEY, CDR2 SVGAGI. The CDR3 loop reads CASSSTGVGGQYF. The CDR3 region has the DNA TGTGCCAGCAGTTCTACAGGGGTCGGCGGGCAGTACTTC.

This clonotype was detected ten times or more. The chain recombines TRBV6-4 with TRBJ1-6, with 7 nucleotides matching TRBD1. V shed 4 bases and J 7 bases; nucleotides not matched to a gene: 4. Germline loops: CDR1 MRHNA, CDR2 SNTAGT. CDR3 length: 14 residues. The CDR3 nucleotides read TGTGCCAGCAGTGCGACAGGGTACAATTCACCCCTCCACTTT. Translating it yields CASSATGYNSPLHF.

The J gene is TRBJ2-5, the V gene TRBV12-3 or TRBV12-4; D ambiguous. Deletions cut 4 bases from V and 5 bases from J, with 11 bases between. This CDR3 has 13 residues. The CDR3 nucleotides are TGTGCCAGCAGTTGGACCTTCGGGGAGACCCAGTACTTC. It encodes CASSWTFGETQYF.

This clonotype was seen ten or more times. The chain couples TRBV12-3 or TRBV12-4 to TRBJ2-7, with D unresolved. The CDR3 totals 11 residues. V gave up 5 bases and J gave up 7 bases, with 9 bases separating them. CDR3 residues: CASSTTSEQYF. Written as DNA, the CDR3 is TGTGCCAGCAGTACGACCTCGGAGCAGTACTTC.

On this clonotype: One end of the junction varies from germline; a read error may be responsible. The gene calls are TRBV10-3 and TRBJ1-6; unclear D gene. The germline V gene encodes CDR1 ENHRY and CDR2 SYGVKD. The CDR3 runs to 14 residues. In DNA form, the CDR3 reads TGTGCCACCAGTGAGTCGATAGAAGACTCACCCCTCCACTTT. It is translated as CATSESIEDSPLHF.

The chain employs TRBV19 and TRBJ2-7, with 8 bases lining up with TRBD2. The V segment lost 6 bases and the J segment 2 bases; nucleotides outside the gene matches: 15. CDR3 length: 17 residues. Germline V CDR1 and CDR2: LNHDA, SQIVND (reference sequence). DNA of the CDR3: TGTGCCAGTAGCGGCCCTGGGCGTAGCGGGACAACCTACGAGCAGTACTTC. It specifies CASSGPGRSGTTYEQYF.

The table lists this clonotype with many counts. This sequence joins TRBV7-8 and TRBJ1-1, with 7 nucleotides matching TRBD1. Germline V lookup: CDR1 SGHVS, CDR2 FQNEAQ. The CDR3 is 14 amino acids. J lost 2 bases, V lost 5 bases, and 5 bases had no gene match. The CDR3 protein is CASSLKGANTEAFF. The CDR3 nucleotides read TGTGCCAGCAGCCTGAAGGGGGCAAACACTGAAGCTTTCTTT.

This clonotype was recorded a few times. The V gene is TRBV24-1, the J gene TRBJ2-3, with 12 bases lining up with TRBD2. The CDR3 runs to 15 residues. Trimming took 0 bases from V and 10 from J; bases not matched to a gene: 4. CDR1 is KGHDR, CDR2 SFDVKD, per germline. The CDR3, as DNA: TGTGCCACCAGTGATTTGAGGACTAGCGGGGCATCGCAGTATTTT. Amino acids: CATSDLRTSGASQYF.

This clonotype was recorded once. A read error is likely, as this CDR3 ends without the conserved phenylalanine or tryptophan. The CDR3 DNA follows: TGTGCCAGCAACGGTTTGGTCTGGGTTTCGGAGACCCAGTACCTC. Translation gives CASNGLVWVSETQYL. The gene calls are TRBV6-1 and TRBJ2-5; no clear D gene. V dropped 7 bases and J dropped 5 bases, with 20 bases sitting between them. The germline CDR1 and CDR2 sequences are MNHNS and SASEGT. This CDR3 is built from 15 residues.

The chain recombines TRBV13 with TRBJ2-2; 9 bases match TRBD1. Germline loops: CDR1 PRHDT, CDR2 FYEKMQ (reference sequence). This CDR3 is built from 15 residues. J gave up 4 bases and V 6 bases, and 6 bases lay outside the gene matches. The CDR3 loop reads CASSRWDRVTGELFF. CDR3 sequence (DNA): TGTGCCAGCAGTAGGTGGGACAGGGTCACCGGGGAGCTGTTTTTT.

To note about this clonotype: One end of the junction fails to match germline, which may point to a read error. Here the CDR3 reads CASSYGDGTGKPNTEAFF. The CDR3 coding sequence is TGTGCCAGCAGTTACGGTGATGGGACAGGGAAACCGAACACTGAAGCTTTCTTT. The rearrangement links TRBV10-3 to TRBJ1-1; 9 bases are a match to TRBD1. This CDR3 contains 18 residues. The germline V gene encodes CDR1 ENHRY and CDR2 SYGVKD.

The genes are TRBV29-1 and TRBJ2-5; 11 positions match TRBD2. Losses at the gene ends were 6 bases for V and 5 bases for J; bases not matched to a gene: 2. This CDR3 is built from 12 residues. In germline, CDR1 is SQVTM, CDR2 ANQGSEA. The CDR3: CSVRTSGETQYF. For the CDR3, the DNA is TGCAGCGTACGGACTAGCGGGGAGACCCAGTACTTC.

The CDR3 DNA reads TGTGCCGTCGACAGGGTGCGTTCACCCCTCCACTTT. This translates into CAVDRVRSPLHF. The chain joins TRBV10-3 to TRBJ1-6, with 7 bases identical to TRBD1. V lost 11 bases to trimming and J lost 9 bases; unmatched junction nucleotides: 7. The germline CDR1 and CDR2 sequences are ENHRY and SYGVKD. The CDR3 is made up of 12 amino acids.

This sequence joins TRBV6-4 and TRBJ2-2; D uncertain. The germline V gene encodes CDR1 MRHNA and CDR2 SNTAGT. The CDR3 totals 13 residues. Trimming took off 2 bases at V and 2 bases at J, with 3 bases between the two ends. The CDR3 DNA reads TGTGCCAGCAGTGACCCTAACACCGGGGAGCTGTTTTTT. Its protein product is CASSDPNTGELFF.

In this sample, this clonotype turned up a few times. The genes are TRBV20-1 and TRBJ2-3; D is unresolved. V lost 3 bases and J 0 bases, leaving 16 bases between the germline ends. Germline CDR1 reads DFQATT; CDR2 reads SNEGSKA (reference sequence). This CDR3 has 16 residues. The CDR3 loop is CSASGLVYESTDTQYF. In DNA form, the CDR3 reads TGCAGTGCTAGTGGCCTAGTATACGAAAGCACAGATACGCAGTATTTT.